This TCR beta chain was retrieved from a study of T cells in localized non-small cell lung cancer (dated by TCRdb to 2018 to 2021). Study-wide context: T cell repertoires of about 240 early-stage NSCLC patients were analyzed, with tumors being compared against uninvolved tumor-adjacent lungs. The mean age of the NSCLC patients was about 70 years, with 130 or so men and 95 to 110 women. The cohort was made up of approximately 250 treatment-naive NSCLC patients whose localized lung tumors had been resected. Results and caveats for the whole study, not just this receptor: Because the study design was exploratory, TCR variables were selected using unadjusted p-values without false-discovery rate correction. Higher T cell density in blood was associated with longer overall survival, whereas higher clonality in adjacent lung was associated with shorter survival. Uninvolved tumor-adjacent lung showed the highest T cell clonality, higher than tumor, which suggests more focused antigenic responses in the uninvolved tumor-adjacent lung. Of the top 100 tumor clones, a median of approximately 60 were detected in paired uninvolved adjacent lung; about 26 were also among that lung's top 100. Because multi-region tumor sequencing was not performed, intratumor heterogeneity could not be ruled out.

TCR beta CDR3 regions were sequenced from DNA using the immunoSEQ Assay. The source study handled its data this way. To compute T cell density, TCR beta template counts were normalized to usable DNA, which was estimated by amplifying housekeeping genes. The preseqR package was used to estimate richness by extrapolating to 400,000 templates for PBMC samples and to 120,000 templates for tissue samples. Clonality was calculated as one minus Pielou's evenness. To identify tissue-enriched TCRs, differential abundance testing was run on productive amino-acid clonotypes with a minimum total count of 5 and an alpha of 0.1. The Jaccard Index and the Morisita Overlap Index were used to quantify repertoire overlap between compartments. TCR beta CDR3s were clustered by GLIPH together with public tetramer-defined viral CDR3s, and at least three viral sequences plus V-gene enrichment were required for viral motifs. TCRdb provides this immuneACCESS table in a form limited to in-frame rearrangements. Some clones are lacking; in checked studies, under half of them reflect an unresolved V gene, and why the rest are absent is not known. The DNA was the basis for D and trimming; V, J and clone size are from that table. A total of several thousand clones appear in this sample, 14% to 15% of them only once. The leading ten clones occupy around 4.8% of the sample.

Two independent pathologists confirmed that the uninvolved adjacent lung, which was taken at least 2 cm from the tumor margin, was free of atypia. At diagnosis, peripheral blood, uninvolved tumor-adjacent lung and tumor were collected and were preserved as a mix of fresh-frozen and FFPE material. Comment on this clone: What antigen it recognizes has not been identified. Per-base quality was not reported, and no clone a single base away is much larger than it.

Cut back by 7 bases and 0 bases, the V and J ends lie 12 bases apart. CDR1 and CDR2, looked up from the germline V gene, are MNHGY and SAAAGT. The CDR3 runs 14 residues from the cysteine to the phenylalanine. Only the CDR3 portion is preserved as DNA: 42 bases, with reading frame beginning at the first base. Material: normal lung tissue next to the tumor, obtained before any cancer treatment. The chain joins TRBV6-8 to TRBJ2-5, and TRBD2 may be the D gene, going by 7 matching bases. This TCR came from a male donor aged 60 or older with stage II squamous cell lung carcinoma. Read as DNA, the sequence is TGTGCCAGCAAGGGGGGAGGGTACCAAGAGACCCAGTACTTC. It specifies CASKGGGYQETQYF.